This passage covers 15 T cell receptor beta chains from one sample sequenced in a study of tumor-infiltrating lymphocytes in primary liver carcinoma (dated by TCRdb to about 2017). Without any cell sorting, total RNA and DNA were co-extracted from roughly 21-30 mg of bulk tissue using the AllPrep DNA/RNA mini kit. Sequenced using an Illumina HiSeq 2500. Using a constant-region primer and ProtoScript II reverse transcriptase, TCRbeta-specific cDNA was reverse-transcribed from around 500 ng total RNA. TCRbeta libraries were built with three nested multiplex PCR rounds, a slightly modified ARM-PCR procedure. The first two PCR rounds used multiplex TRBV1-TRBV30 forward primers with a Cbeta reverse primer, each for approximately 11 cycles. In-frame beta chains were kept once TCRdb had trimmed the public reads at Q25 with fastp and called clones with MiXCR. For every CDR3 protein sequence, its rows merge into one entry that carries the most common genes and DNA. Present in this sample are about 21,000 distinct CDR3 sequences, 65% to 85% of which were seen just once. About 39% of the sample rests with the top ten.

The sequencing input was liver tumor tissue from sampling region 1. The cell subset or site label, as the study defines it: tumor region T1, superior pole. These receptors came from a man aged 35 to 55 with primary liver carcinoma and hepatitis B virus infection.

This clonotype appeared many times. The genes are TRBV11-1 and TRBJ1-6, with D unclear. The CDR3 is made up of 12 amino acids. CDR1 is SGHAT, CDR2 FQDESV, per germline (reference sequence). Trimming stripped 5 bases from V and 9 bases from J, with 8 bases between. CDR3 nucleotide sequence: TGTGCCAGCAGCGGTCAGAGTTCACCCCTCCACTTT. Its protein product is CASSGQSSPLHF.

The CDR3 sequence: CASTGGSVNTEAFF. The CDR3 DNA reads as TGTGCCAGCACAGGTGGCAGTGTGAACACTGAAGCTTTCTTT. V usage is TRBV11-2 and J usage is TRBJ1-1; D uncertain. With 7 bases removed from V and 0 bases from J, the gap between germline ends came to 12 bases. Looked up from germline, CDR1 is SGHAT and CDR2 is FQNNGV. This CDR3 region has 14 residues. The full variable domain, rest sourced from reference TRBV11-2 and TRBJ1-1, is EAGVAQSPRYKIIEKRQSVAFWCNPISGHATLYWYQQILGQGPKLLIQFQNNGVVDDSQLPKDRFSAERLKGVDSTLKIQPAKLEDSAVYLCASTGGSVNTEAFFGQGTRLTVV.

With regard to this clonotype: The junction departs from germline at one end; a sequencing error may be responsible. This CDR3 is CSVDTTGTGVAGVNVMTF. The CDR3, as DNA: TGCAGCGTTGATACAACCGGGACAGGGGTAGCTGGGGTCAACGTCATGACTTTC. The chain employs TRBV29-1 and TRBJ2-6, with 10 positions matching TRBD1. This CDR3 region has 18 residues. The germline V gene has CDR1 SQVTM and CDR2 ANQGSEA.

Details on this clonotype: The conserved final phenylalanine or tryptophan is absent from the CDR3, which likely points to a read error. The gene calls are TRBV7-8 and TRBJ2-2; possible D gene TRBD2, 5 bases. The CDR3 consists of 16 residues. The V gene's germline CDR1 is SGHVS and CDR2 FQNEAQ. The V end was cut by 3 bases, the J end by 1 base, with 12 bases between. The CDR3 sequence is CASSFEGVLNTGELFL. CDR3 in DNA: TGTGCCAGCAGCTTTGAGGGAGTCTTGAACACCGGGGAGCTGTTTTTG.

Remarks on this clonotype: One junction end does not reproduce the germline sequence, and a read error may be involved. The rearrangement joins TRBV11-3 to TRBJ2-7; D remains ambiguous. The CDR3 consists of 14 residues. Germline V gives CDR1 SGHNT, CDR2 YENEEA. As DNA, the CDR3 is TGTGCCAGCAGCTTCTCGGATAGTTCCTACGAGGAGTACTTC. It is translated as CASSFSDSSYEEYF.

The rearrangement links TRBV5-1 to TRBJ2-7; D may be TRBD2 (5 bases). Germline CDR1 reads SGHRS; CDR2 reads YFSETQ. V lost 4 bases, J lost 1 base, and 18 bases lay in between. This CDR3 has 16 amino acids. CDR3 sequence: CASSRERRLRSYEQYF. In nucleotides, the CDR3 is TGCGCCAGCAGCCGTGAACGGAGGCTTAGATCCTACGAGCAGTACTTC.

Note on this clonotype: A much larger clone differs by one base, so this may be a read error. This chain uses TRBV6-5 with TRBJ2-2; TRBD1 is a possible D gene (6 bases). This CDR3 contains 15 residues. Germline values: CDR1 MNHEY, CDR2 SVGAGI. The DNA of the CDR3 is TGTGCCAGCAGTTACGGGACACTGAACACCGGGGAGTTGTTATTT. Encoded protein: CASSYGTLNTGELLF.

Concerning this clonotype: It may be a read error: a sequence one base away is much more abundant. This chain joins TRBV18 and TRBJ1-5; no firm D call. Trimming cost V 3 bases and J 5 bases, with 8 bases left between them. CDR1 KGHSH and CDR2 LQKENI come from the germline V gene. The CDR3 is made up of 13 amino acids. The CDR3 DNA reads as TGTGCCAGCTCACCCGGAAGCTATCAGCCCCAGCATTTT. It encodes CASSPGSYQPQHF.

This clonotype was detected ten times or more. V is TRBV28 and J is TRBJ2-6; D call uncertain. The length of the CDR3 is 16 residues. Germline lookup yields CDR1 MDHEN and CDR2 SYDVKM. Between the trimmed V and J ends, which lost 3 bases and 0 bases, there was a span of 9 bases. CDR3 sequence (DNA): TGTGCCAGCAGTTTCCGACAAGGCTCTGGGGCCAACGTCCTGACTTTC. Protein sequence: CASSFRQGSGANVLTF.

Notes on this clonotype: Possible read error: a much larger clone is one base away. The chain is built from TRBV5-1 and TRBJ2-1, with unresolved D. CDR3 size: 11 residues. Germline values: CDR1 SGHRS, CDR2 YFSETQ. CDR3 amino acids: CTSSLYNEQFF. As DNA, the CDR3 is TGCACCAGCAGCTTATACAATGAGCAGTTCTTC. Based on the CDR3 plus reference TRBV5-1 and TRBJ2-1, the full variable domain is KAGVTQTPRYLIKTRGQQVTLSCSPISGHRSVSWYQQTPGQGLQFLFEYFSETQRNKGNFPGRFSGRQFSNSRSEMNVSTLELGDSALYLCTSSLYNEQFFGPGTRLTVL.

In its sample, this clonotype was seen a few times. This clone may be a read error of a much larger clone one base away. The conserved phenylalanine or tryptophan is not found at the CDR3 terminus, so this likely reflects a read error. The chain has TRBV28 and TRBJ2-4, with D possibly matching TRBD2 (6 bases). V gave up 4 bases and J gave up 7 bases, with 8 bases separating them. The CDR3 is made up of 12 amino acids. Germline V gene data show CDR1 as MDHEN and CDR2 as SYDVKM. The CDR3: CASSWGRNIQYL. The CDR3 DNA follows: TGTGCCAGCAGTTGGGGGAGGAACATTCAGTACTTG.

The CDR3: CASSFWDGKQAFF. The CDR3 DNA reads as TGTGCCAGCAGCTTTTGGGACGGCAAACAAGCTTTCTTT. The V and J genes are TRBV5-6 and TRBJ1-1; the D gene is possibly TRBD1 (5 bases). Germline CDR1 reads SGHDT; CDR2 reads YYEEEE. The CDR3 is made up of 13 amino acids. Trimming shortened V by 2 bases and J by 9 bases, and 14 bases separated the two germline ends.

With regard to this clonotype: A junction boundary mismatches the germline segment, possibly from a read error. The gene calls are TRBV11-2 and TRBJ1-4; D ambiguous. The CDR3 is 16 residues long. Germline V CDR1 and CDR2: SGHAT, FQNNGV. The CDR3 coding sequence is TGTGGCAGCAGCGAGACTCCAGGAGGAACAAATGATAGACTGTTTTTT. Protein sequence: CGSSETPGGTNDRLFF.

This clonotype was seen more than once but under ten times. This chain uses TRBV7-9 with TRBJ2-1, with D tentatively TRBD1 (6 bases). The V gene lost 2 bases and the J gene lost 7 bases, with 21 bases spanning the gap. The CDR3 has 17 amino acids. From germline, CDR1 is SEHNR and CDR2 FQNEAQ (reference sequence). The CDR3 region is CASSLPYQGPRTNEQFF. DNA for the CDR3: TGTGCCAGCAGCTTACCGTATCAGGGGCCTAGAACAAATGAGCAGTTCTTC.

A remark on this clonotype: The junction and the germline gene differ at one end; a read error may be behind it. The chain has TRBV29-1 and TRBJ1-2, with 9 bases identical to TRBD1. The CDR3 has 13 amino acids. Germline CDR1 reads SQVTM; CDR2 reads ANQGSEA. The CDR3 nucleotides read TGCAGCGTTGCTCAGGACAGGGGACGTGGCTATATCTTC. Its protein product is CSVAQDRGRGYIF.